This T cell receptor beta chain was documented in a study of blood T cell repertoires in COVID-19. The CDR3 is made up of 16 amino acids. The V and J ends lost 2 bases and 0 bases respectively, with 13 bases between them. Germline lookup yields CDR1 KGHSH and CDR2 LQKENI. The repertoire was sequenced with immunoSEQ multiplex PCR; TCRdb's copy has only in-frame clones and lacks some. The table records more than 200,000 clones, roughly 84% of them present only once. V is TRBV18 and J is TRBJ1-1; D ambiguous. Source material: peripheral blood. This TCR was recovered from a middle-aged woman who had recovered from COVID-19. The CDR3 region is CASSPFVGDMNTEAFF. CDR3 nucleotide sequence: TGTGCCAGCTCACCATTTGTCGGAGATATGAACACTGAAGCTTTCTTT.